The sequence of this T cell receptor beta chain was determined in a study of T cells after yellow fever vaccination. The study's findings and limits: Among all clonotypes, a small share was observed in both CD4 and CD8 compartments. Post-booster samples contained most primary-vaccination clones (approximately 96% CD4, less than 90% CD8). Weaker, the secondary response had a peak occurring faster, on day 5 versus 15.

This clonotype showed up many times. The antigen remains unidentified. TCR cDNA, made by 5'RACE template switching, carried an added universal primer site and UMIs. One entry per CDR3 protein, called by TCRdb with MiXCR from the 5' RACE reads. Among 230,000 or so distinct CDR3 sequences listed, around 3.5% were seen once. The CDR3 spans 15 residues. Germline V gives CDR1 SGHNT, CDR2 YYREEE (reference sequence). Trimming took off 4 bases at V and 2 bases at J, with 12 bases between the two ends. This chain joins TRBV5-4 and TRBJ1-4, with unresolved D. Source: PBMCs, taken 15 days after the yellow fever booster vaccination. The receptor's source is a man aged 18-30 years who received the YFV17D yellow fever vaccine. In DNA, the CDR3 is TGTGCCAGCAGCCTGCCAGGAGGGACTAATGAAAAACTGTTTTTT. Its protein product is CASSLPGGTNEKLFF.